The 25 T cell receptor beta chains in this list originate from one sample, sequenced in a study of blood T cell repertoires in COVID-19. Assay: immunoSEQ multiplex PCR; the TCRdb copy retains only in-frame clones and omits some. The sample has fewer than 110,000 clones, roughly 90% seen once. The material sequenced was peripheral blood. The receptors were gathered from a man aged 35 to 55 with active or convalescent COVID-19.

The gene calls are TRBV5-1 and TRBJ1-2; 10 nucleotides line up with TRBD1. Germline trimming cut 4 bases from V and 6 bases from J; bases unmatched to any gene: 12. The germline V gene has CDR1 SGHRS and CDR2 YFSETQ. CDR3 length: 16 residues. The CDR3 reads CASSAGQGGSIHGYTF. The CDR3 coding sequence is TGCGCCAGCAGCGCCGGACAGGGGGGAAGTATTCATGGCTACACCTTC. The full variable domain, rest sourced from reference TRBV5-1 and TRBJ1-2, is KAGVTQTPRYLIKTRGQQVTLSCSPISGHRSVSWYQQTPGQGLQFLFEYFSETQRNKGNFPGRFSGRQFSNSRSEMNVSTLELGDSALYLCASSAGQGGSIHGYTFGSGTRLTVV.

J is TRBJ1-1 and V is TRBV28; a weak D match, TRBD1 (5 bases). The CDR3 has 14 residues. The V and J ends lost 7 bases and 8 bases respectively, with 20 bases between them. Germline V CDR1 and CDR2: MDHEN, SYDVKM. This CDR3 is CASTWGYGGGEAFF. In DNA, the CDR3 is TGTGCCAGCACGTGGGGCTACGGTGGGGGGGAAGCTTTCTTT.

This chain links TRBV2 with TRBJ2-1, with TRBD2 identical over 10 bases. This CDR3 comprises 12 residues. In germline, CDR1 is SNHLY, CDR2 FYNNEI. The junction had 1 base not matched to a gene; V was cut back by 0 bases and J by 14 bases. The CDR3: CASSEALAGEFF. The CDR3 DNA reads as TGTGCCAGCAGTGAAGCGCTAGCGGGAGAGTTCTTC.

For the CDR3, the DNA is TGCGCCAGCAGCTTGGTATCTAGCGGGAGGGAGACCCAGTACTTC. It is translated as CASSLVSSGRETQYF. The chain is built from TRBV5-1 and TRBJ2-5; 11 positions match TRBD2. The CDR3 is 15 residues long. V lost 0 bases and J lost 5; bases outside the gene matches: 3. Germline V gene data show CDR1 as SGHRS and CDR2 as YFSETQ.

The chain is built from TRBV21-1 and TRBJ1-4; TRBD1 is taken as the D call from the table, unchecked against the DNA. TRBV21-1 is termed a pseudogene. This CDR3 spans 17 amino acids. CDR3 sequence: CASSKERQGTANEKLFF. CDR3 coding DNA: TGTGCCAGCAGCAAGGAGCGACAGGGAACAGCTAATGAAAAACTGTTTTTT.

V usage is TRBV5-1 and J usage is TRBJ2-7; D might be TRBD1 (6 bases). Germline V lookup: CDR1 SGHRS, CDR2 YFSETQ. V was shortened by 4 bases and J by 6 bases, with 11 bases between the two germline ends. The CDR3 runs to 12 residues. CDR3 protein: CASSQQGSEQYF. In DNA, the CDR3 is TGCGCCAGCAGCCAACAGGGTAGCGAGCAGTACTTC.

This clone was seen just once. The genes are TRBV27 and TRBJ1-5, with D perhaps TRBD1 (5 bases). The CDR3 contains 15 residues. CDR1 and CDR2 from the germline V gene are MNHEY and SMNVEV (reference sequence). With 3 bases removed from V and 4 bases from J, the gap between germline ends came to 13 bases. CDR3 loop: CASSLIPPGNQPQHF. The DNA of the CDR3 is TGTGCCAGCAGTTTGATCCCACCAGGGAATCAGCCCCAGCATTTT.

The chain recombines TRBV28 with TRBJ1-4, with a weak D call TRBD1 (5 bases). The V end lost 6 bases, the J end lost 3 bases, and 11 bases lay between the germline ends. This CDR3 contains 14 residues. Per the germline V gene, CDR1 is MDHEN and CDR2 is SYDVKM. This CDR3 reads CASSRGWANEKLFF. In nucleotides, the CDR3 is TGTGCCAGCAGCCGGGGGTGGGCTAATGAAAAACTGTTTTTT.

The CDR3 spells CASNRGQNYGYTF. The CDR3 coding sequence is TGTGCCAGCAACCGGGGACAGAACTATGGCTACACCTTC. The genes are TRBV5-6 and TRBJ1-2; 7 bases fit TRBD1. Per germline, CDR1 SGHDT and CDR2 YYEEEE. The CDR3 totals 13 residues. Unmatched junction bases numbered 4, after V lost 6 bases and J lost 2 bases.

The chain has TRBV5-1 and TRBJ1-4, with 7 bases that match TRBD1. The CDR3 is 16 amino acids. V trimming: 4 bases; J trimming: 7 bases; junction bases outside the gene matches: 13. Germline V lookup: CDR1 SGHRS, CDR2 YFSETQ. CDR3 in DNA: TGCGCCAGCAGCCTCGATCGACAGGGAGATATTGAAAAACTGTTTTTT. Its translation is CASSLDRQGDIEKLFF.

The V and J genes are TRBV9 and TRBJ1-3; D is uncertain. The germline gives CDR1 SGDLS, CDR2 YYNGEE. This CDR3 comprises 14 residues. V was shortened by 3 bases and J by 0 bases, with 7 bases between the two germline ends. The CDR3 spells CASSGMSSGNTIYF. The CDR3 DNA follows: TGTGCCAGCAGCGGTATGAGCTCTGGAAACACCATATATTTT.

Only a few counts were recorded for this clone. The chain has TRBV30 and TRBJ2-5; a weak D match, TRBD2 (6 bases). From germline, CDR1 is GTSNPN and CDR2 SVGIG (reference sequence). Trimming took off 5 bases at V and 2 bases at J, with 12 bases between the two ends. CDR3 length: 13 amino acids. The CDR3 spells CAWGRDFQETQYF. The CDR3 DNA reads TGTGCCTGGGGTCGGGACTTTCAAGAGACCCAGTACTTC.

Here the CDR3 DNA reads TGTGCCAGCAGCGTAGTAGCGGGAGGGCTTGGCACCGGGGAGCTGTTTTTT. It encodes CASSVVAGGLGTGELFF. The gene calls are TRBV9 and TRBJ2-2; 11 bases fit TRBD2. This CDR3 is 17 amino acids long. The trim removed 0 bases at V and 4 bases at J, leaving 5 bases unmatched. CDR1 and CDR2 from the germline V gene are SGDLS and YYNGEE.

CDR3 DNA: TGTGCCATCAGTCAGAATGACAGGCCATCCTATGGCTACACCTTC. It translates to CAISQNDRPSYGYTF. The chain is built from TRBV10-3 and TRBJ1-2; D is possibly TRBD1 (6 bases). CDR3 length: 15 amino acids. V was pared by 5 bases and J by 4 bases, with 17 bases between. Germline assignment: CDR1 ENHRY and CDR2 SYGVKD.

About this clone: The sample holds other DNA sequences that translate to the same CDR3. The gene calls are TRBV24-1 and TRBJ1-3, with a tentative D call TRBD1 (5 bases). Germline V lookup: CDR1 KGHDR, CDR2 SFDVKD. V lost 7 bases and J lost 8, with 11 bases in between. The CDR3 is 12 residues long. The CDR3 region is CATSDRGDTIYF. In DNA form, the CDR3 reads TGTGCCACCAGCGACAGAGGAGACACCATATATTTT.

This clone has just one count. V and J are TRBV4-2 and TRBJ2-3; 7 bases map to TRBD2. After removal of 6 bases from V and 6 bases from J, the junction contained 9 bases not matched to a gene. CDR3 length: 14 amino acids. Germline CDR1 reads LGHNA; CDR2 reads YNFKEQ. Here the CDR3 DNA reads TGTGCCAGCAGAGGAGCGGGATCGCTGGATACGCAGTATTTT. Its protein product is CASRGAGSLDTQYF.

The rearrangement uses TRBV25-1 and TRBJ2-7, with D uncertain. The CDR3 loop spans 15 amino acids. The germline V gene has CDR1 MGHDK and CDR2 SYGVNS. Trimming pared 5 bases from V and 0 bases from J, leaving 14 bases between. In nucleotides, the CDR3 is TGTGCCAGCAGTCGTGGTGGTTCGGGCTCCTACGAGCAGTACTTC. Its translation: CASSRGGSGSYEQYF.

V and J are TRBV18 and TRBJ2-1; a possible D gene is TRBD2 (5 bases). Germline V CDR1 and CDR2: KGHSH, LQKENI. V gave up 4 bases and J gave up 0 bases, with 10 bases separating them. This CDR3 spans 15 amino acids. The CDR3 sequence: CASSLSVSSYNEQFF. CDR3 DNA: TGTGCCAGCTCACTTAGCGTAAGCTCCTACAATGAGCAGTTCTTC.

The chain combines TRBV19 with TRBJ2-1; a possible D gene is TRBD2 (6 bases). Germline V gene sequence: CDR1 LNHDA, CDR2 SQIVND (reference sequence). This CDR3 contains 15 residues. The V gene lost 1 base and the J gene lost 4 bases, with 11 bases spanning the gap. The CDR3 loop is CASSIGGGAYNEQFF. Written as DNA, the CDR3 is TGTGCCAGTAGTATAGGGGGCGGGGCGTACAATGAGCAGTTCTTC.

The rearrangement joins TRBV30 to TRBJ1-5; D remains unclear. V gave up 3 bases and J gave up 2 bases, with 8 bases separating them. This CDR3 comprises 13 residues. Germline-derived CDR1 and CDR2 are GTSNPN and SVGIG (reference sequence). Here the CDR3 DNA reads TGTGCCTGGAGGCGACGGGGCAATCAGCCCCAGCATTTT. It translates to CAWRRRGNQPQHF.

This rearrangement joins TRBV6-4 to TRBJ2-1, with TRBD1 matching 10 bases. Germline V gene sequence: CDR1 MRHNA, CDR2 SNTAGT. V lost 6 bases, J lost 6 bases, and 2 bases stayed unmatched. The CDR3 loop spans 13 amino acids. The CDR3 DNA follows: TGTGCCAGCAGCGGACAGGGGGGCAATGAGCAGTTCTTC. Amino acid sequence: CASSGQGGNEQFF.

The genes are TRBV7-9 and TRBJ1-1; no clear D. There are 15 residues in the CDR3. Trimming stripped 5 bases from V and 0 bases from J, with 13 bases between. Per germline, CDR1 SEHNR and CDR2 FQNEAQ (reference sequence). CDR3 loop: CASSASRIMNTEAFF. Written as DNA, the CDR3 is TGTGCCAGCAGCGCCTCCAGAATCATGAACACTGAAGCTTTCTTT.

The chain uses TRBV30 and TRBJ1-5; 8 nucleotides agree with TRBD1. The V gene's germline CDR1 is GTSNPN and CDR2 SVGIG (reference sequence). The CDR3 consists of 13 residues. Germline trimming cut 2 bases from V and 6 bases from J; bases unmatched to any gene: 3. CDR3 coding DNA: TGTGCCTGGAGTTCGCAGGGGGCTCAGCCCCAGCATTTT. Translated: CAWSSQGAQPQHF.

This chain joins TRBV18 and TRBJ1-6; D is unclear. This CDR3 is 14 amino acids long. Trimming took off 3 bases at V and 10 bases at J, with 13 bases between the two ends. CDR1 and CDR2 (germline): KGHSH, LQKENI. The chain's CDR3 is CASSPLTALSPLHF. The DNA for the CDR3 is TGTGCCAGCTCACCGTTAACAGCCCTATCACCCCTCCACTTT.

V and J are TRBV27 and TRBJ1-2; D uncertain. This CDR3 has 15 amino acids. Germline CDR1 MNHEY, CDR2 SMNVEV (reference sequence). Trimming pared 3 bases from V and 4 bases from J, leaving 15 bases between. The CDR3 loop is CASSLAGRTTYGYTF. The CDR3 DNA reads as TGTGCCAGCAGTTTGGCAGGCAGGACTACCTATGGCTACACCTTC.